This T cell receptor (beta chain) derives from a study of blood T cell repertoires in COVID-19. The V and J ends lost 1 base and 4 bases respectively, with 13 bases between them. The CDR3 totals 16 residues. In germline, CDR1 is MNHEY, CDR2 SVGAGI. Here immunoSEQ multiplex PCR was the method, and the copy in TCRdb shows in-frame clones only, minus some. The table includes around 230,000 clones, 75% to 90% detected once. This chain connects TRBV6-5 to TRBJ1-4, with D uncertain. This receptor was taken from a young man who had recovered from COVID-19. Sequencing input: peripheral blood. The CDR3 region has the DNA TGTGCCAGCAGTTACTTGGGCTCAGAAGATAATGAAAAACTGTTTTTT. Amino acids: CASSYLGSEDNEKLFF.